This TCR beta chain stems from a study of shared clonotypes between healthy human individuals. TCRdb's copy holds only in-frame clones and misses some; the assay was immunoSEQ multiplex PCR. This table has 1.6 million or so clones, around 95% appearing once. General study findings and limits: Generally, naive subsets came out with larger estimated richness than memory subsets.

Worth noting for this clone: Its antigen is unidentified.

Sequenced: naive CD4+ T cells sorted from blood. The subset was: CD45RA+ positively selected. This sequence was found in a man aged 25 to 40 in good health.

This chain's CDR3 is CASSVAGGQNTGELFF. DNA for the CDR3: TGTGCCAGCAGCGTAGCGGGGGGCCAAAACACCGGGGAGCTGTTTTTT. This sequence joins TRBV9 and TRBJ2-2; maybe TRBD2 (7 bases). This CDR3 has 16 amino acids. V dropped 0 bases and J dropped 2 bases, with 11 bases sitting between them. The germline V gene encodes CDR1 SGDLS and CDR2 YYNGEE.